This entry is about one TCR beta chain. As yet, its antigen is unknown. In TCRdb, the RT-PCR reads were re-called with MiXCR into one record per CDR3 protein. The sample lists about 190,000 distinct CDR3 sequences; approximately 14% were seen once. This record comes from a study of response to subunit inactivated influenza vaccine. Whole-study results and caveats: The authors offered the suggestion that each seasonal influenza vaccination recruits few new T cells.

This CDR3 comprises 15 residues. V shed 0 bases, J shed 4 bases, and the junction held 6 bases outside the gene matches. Germline values: CDR1 LNHNV, CDR2 YYDKDF (reference sequence). The source is a man aged 50 or older who received an inactivated influenza vaccine. The chain has TRBV15 and TRBJ2-7; 7 nucleotides match TRBD1. The material was CD8+ T cells sorted from PBMCs, obtained less than 6 days after vaccination. This chain's CDR3 is CATSRDGGTAYEQYF. The DNA for the CDR3 is TGTGCCACCAGCAGAGATGGTGGGACAGCGTACGAGCAGTACTTC.